The sequence of this T cell receptor (beta chain) was determined in a study of spatial heterogeneity in lung cancer. The study's findings and limits: One measure, the expanded intratumoral alpha and beta TCR count, tracked tumor mutation counts.

Time point reported: sample taken at primary tumor resection. One entry per CDR3 protein, called by TCRdb with MiXCR from the 5' RACE reads. The table lists fewer than 4,000 distinct CDR3 sequences, over 9% of them singletons. This clonotype is medium-sized. Its antigen remains unknown. Germline lookup yields CDR1 SGHRS and CDR2 YFSETQ. This CDR3 comprises 14 residues. The J segment lost 7 bases and the V segment lost 6 bases, leaving 9 bases of the junction unmatched. The gene calls are TRBV5-1 and TRBJ2-7; 11 bases fit TRBD1. The sequenced sample was lung tumor tissue, obtained at surgery. The TCR was taken from a male donor with early-stage non-small cell lung cancer. The CDR3 DNA sequence: TGCGCCAGCACATCTGGGACAGGGGGAAGGGAGCAGTACTTC. Protein product: CASTSGTGGREQYF. Supplemented by reference TRBV5-1 and TRBJ2-7, the full variable domain reads KAGVTQTPRYLIKTRGQQVTLSCSPISGHRSVSWYQQTPGQGLQFLFEYFSETQRNKGNFPGRFSGRQFSNSRSEMNVSTLELGDSALYLCASTSGTGGREQYFGPGTRLTVT.